This T cell receptor (beta chain) was documented in a study of metastatic and nonmetastatic thyroid tumors. Study-level information: Samples came from malignant and benign thyroid patients, and repertoires were compared across blood and tumor or nodule tissue.

Original processing methods: Between-group CDR3 differences, defined by clinicopathological status, yielded a distant-metastasis classifier for papillary thyroid cancer. TCRdb re-called the PCR reads through MiXCR. The V and J calls shown here were made by TCRdb, not taken from the authors' results. The sample lists tens of thousands of clones; around a third were seen once. All patients were treatment-naive before thyroid surgery. About this clone itself: The target antigen is unknown.

Germline values: CDR1 SGHVS, CDR2 FQNEAQ. V was pared by 5 bases and J by 2 bases, with 11 bases of the junction left unmatched. The CDR3 extends over 16 amino acids. Notes on the study in general: Within blood and tumor, benign nodules reportedly had significantly lower TCR beta diversity than malignant thyroid tumors did.

This TCR derives from a female donor with papillary thyroid cancer or a benign thyroid nodule (not recorded which). Some clones in this sample may be carry-over from other donors' samples. The chain employs TRBV7-8 and TRBJ2-7; 8 bases match TRBD2. The sequencing sample was made of tumor tissue. The CDR3 spells CASSESLAGPTYEQYF. CDR3 nucleotides: TGTGCCAGCAGCGAAAGCCTAGCGGGCCCTACCTACGAGCAGTACTTC.